These T cell receptor beta chains were read from a single sample in a study of CD8 T cells in Susac syndrome. Each CDR3 protein gets one entry after TCRdb re-called the immunoSEQ multiplex PCR reads with MiXCR. The sample holds 130,000 or so distinct CDR3 sequences, roughly 95% seen once. The sequenced sample was CD4+ T cells from PBMCs. Source of these receptors: a human donor with Susac syndrome. The CDR3 runs from the conserved cysteine through the conserved F or W. D genes are given only for firm matches.

TRBV7-9	TRBD2	CASSLNRLAGGTDTQYF
TRBV28	NA	CASTPVGNEKLFF
TRBV24-1	NA	CATSGSAGNPQYF
TRBV29-1	TRBD2	CSVDLGGGPGETQYF
TRBV20-1	TRBD2	CSANSGTSGSFHEQYF
TRBV5-5	NA	CASSLTPREGYTF
TRBV2	TRBD1	CASSQRDSGYGYTF
TRBV20-1	TRBD1	CSAKPGQGGYTF
TRBV28	NA	CASSQGNEKLFF
TRBV9	TRBD2	CASSGTSGGYNEQFF
TRBV5-1	NA	CASSFDGSTEAFF
TRBV24-1	NA	CATSERGGNYGYTF
TRBV30	NA	CACGIERETQYF
TRBV10-3	NA	CAISEYPSYNEQFF
TRBV3-1	TRBD2	CASSQDRAGNNEQFF
TRBV5-4	TRBD2	CASSVGAGAGVSYEQYF
TRBV4-2	NA	CASSRTRDPSYGYTF
TRBV2	NA	CASSVQTQYF